This T cell receptor beta chain was obtained from a study of blood T cell repertoires in COVID-19. Study at large: The study drew acute and convalescent COVID-19 samples from the United States, Italy and Spain. Nucleic acid was either cDNA or gDNA, and it came from T cells, B-cell-depleted T cells, or PBMCs.

Germline V lookup: CDR1 SGHDT, CDR2 YYEEEE. This CDR3 spans 16 amino acids. V was clipped by 3 bases and J by 0 bases; unmatched bases: 8. Per the authors' pipeline: Reference gene primer amplification gave estimated nucleated cell counts. Method: immunoSEQ multiplex PCR; TCRdb's copy keeps in-frame clones and lacks some. Clone size and V and J calls were adopted from that table, with D and trimming inferred from the DNA. The table lists 200,000 to 300,000 clones, around four fifths of them singletons, with under 4.5% in the top ten. This sequence was found in a man aged 45-65 years with acute or convalescent COVID-19. The rearrangement links TRBV5-6 to TRBJ2-7; 8 bases map to TRBD1. Sequencing was carried out using peripheral blood. The chain's CDR3 is CASSSIGTGPSYEQYF. The CDR3 coding sequence is TGTGCCAGCAGCTCAATAGGGACAGGTCCCTCCTACGAGCAGTACTTC.